This entry lists 28 T cell receptor beta chains sequenced from one sample in a study of cytomegalovirus exposure and HLA in healthy donors. Method: immunoSEQ multiplex PCR; TCRdb's copy keeps in-frame clones and lacks some. Found here are around 190,000 clones, 85% of them singletons; the top ten hold about 15%. The sequenced material came from PBMCs. These receptors were taken from a man between 18 and 35 years old in good health and CMV-seropositive.

This chain links TRBV2 with TRBJ2-3; D might be TRBD2 (6 bases). This CDR3 has 15 amino acids. Germline-derived CDR1 and CDR2 are SNHLY and FYNNEI. V lost 6 bases and J 2 bases, leaving 15 bases between the germline ends. The CDR3 DNA reads TGTGCCAGCAGGGGGACTCAGAGGGTCACAGATACGCAGTATTTT. Its translation is CASRGTQRVTDTQYF.

This clone was detected only once. The chain uses TRBV10-3 and TRBJ1-2, with 9 bases matching TRBD1. This CDR3 comprises 16 residues. Germline V lookup: CDR1 ENHRY, CDR2 SYGVKD. V trimming: 4 bases; J trimming: 3 bases; junction bases outside the gene matches: 9. Written as DNA, the CDR3 is TGTGCCATCAGTGCCAATCCGGGACAGGGAGACTATGGCTACACCTTC. It specifies CAISANPGQGDYGYTF.

The gene calls are TRBV10-2 and TRBJ1-5; weak D call: TRBD1 (6 bases). Trimming cost V 3 bases and J 9 bases, with 18 bases left between them. This CDR3 region has 15 residues. Germline CDR1 and CDR2: WSHSY and SAAADI. CDR3 coding DNA: TGCGCCAGCAGTGACCGCCACAGGGAATTGTGGCCCCAGCATTTT. Protein sequence: CASSDRHRELWPQHF.

This clone occurred once. The rearrangement joins TRBV27 to TRBJ1-6; 9 bases line up with TRBD1. The J segment lost 9 bases and the V segment lost 5 bases, leaving 8 bases of the junction unmatched. CDR3 length equals 15 residues. CDR1 MNHEY and CDR2 SMNVEV come from the germline V gene (reference sequence). In DNA form, the CDR3 reads TGTGCCAGCAGTGAGCCACAGGGGGCGCTTTCACCCCTCCACTTT. Translation gives CASSEPQGALSPLHF.

This clone was found once. Other DNA sequences in the sample encode the same CDR3. This chain connects TRBV7-6 to TRBJ1-5; D may be TRBD1 (6 bases). Trimming took 1 base from V and 4 from J, leaving 8 bases between them. The CDR3 consists of 14 residues. CDR1 is SGHVS and CDR2 is FNYEAQ in the germline V gene. CDR3 sequence reads: CASSLGQGNQPQHF. CDR3 sequence (DNA): TGTGCCAGCAGCTTAGGGCAGGGGAATCAGCCCCAGCATTTT.

The chain joins TRBV30 to TRBJ2-7; D gene uncertain. CDR3 size: 13 residues. Trimming removed 0 bases at V and 2 bases at J, with 8 bases between. Per the germline V gene, CDR1 is GTSNPN and CDR2 is SVGIG (reference sequence). CDR3 sequence reads: CAWSVGLPYEQYF. The CDR3 nucleotides are TGTGCCTGGAGTGTGGGCCTCCCCTACGAGCAGTACTTC.

The CDR3 loop is CASSLAPPGEAFF. For the CDR3, the DNA is TGTGCCAGCAGCTTAGCCCCCCCGGGTGAAGCTTTCTTT. The chain combines TRBV7-2 with TRBJ1-1, with unresolved D. CDR3 length equals 13 residues. V shed 0 bases and J shed 7 bases, with 9 bases lying between them. CDR1 SGHTA and CDR2 FQGNSA come from the germline V gene. Together with reference TRBV7-2 and TRBJ1-1, the CDR3 gives the full variable domain: GAGVSQSPSNKVTEKGKDVELRCDPISGHTALYWYRQSLGQGLEFLIYFQGNSAPDKSGLPSDRFSAERTGGSVSTLTIQRTQQEDSAVYLCASSLAPPGEAFFGQGTRLTVV.

V usage is TRBV11-2 and J usage is TRBJ1-1; tentatively, D is TRBD1 (5 bases). Germline assignment: CDR1 SGHAT and CDR2 FQNNGV. CDR3 size: 14 residues. Trimming pared 0 bases from V and 3 bases from J, leaving 8 bases between. DNA of the CDR3: TGTGCCAGCAGCTTAGATCCAGGGTACACTGAAGCTTTCTTT. Translating it yields CASSLDPGYTEAFF.

This clone was recorded a few times. V is TRBV6-1 and J is TRBJ1-6; D is perhaps TRBD1 (5 bases). The germline V gene has CDR1 MNHNS and CDR2 SASEGT. There are 13 residues in the CDR3. Deletions cut 6 bases from V and 7 bases from J, with 10 bases between. The CDR3 bases are TGTGCCAGCAGCGAGACAGTCAATTCACCCCTCCACTTT. Protein product: CASSETVNSPLHF.

V usage is TRBV28 and J usage is TRBJ2-2; unclear D gene. Germline values: CDR1 MDHEN, CDR2 SYDVKM. The ends were cut back, 1 base at V and 11 bases at J, with 11 bases in the middle. The CDR3 loop spans 13 amino acids. The CDR3 region has the DNA TGTGCCAGCAGTTTATCAGGTCGTGGCGAGCTGTTTTTT. Its protein is CASSLSGRGELFF.

This clone was seen a single time. The chain combines TRBV6-1 with TRBJ2-1; 12 nucleotides match TRBD2. The germline gives CDR1 MNHNS, CDR2 SASEGT. Losses at the gene ends were 3 bases for V and 3 bases for J; bases not matched to a gene: 3. The CDR3 is 16 amino acids. CDR3 protein: CASSDRTSGDYNEQFF. The CDR3 bases are TGTGCCAGCAGTGACAGGACTAGCGGGGACTACAATGAGCAGTTCTTC.

The V gene is TRBV29-1, the J gene TRBJ2-3, with 7 positions matching TRBD1. After removal of 6 bases from V and 1 base from J, the junction contained 7 bases not matched to a gene. CDR1 is SQVTM and CDR2 is ANQGSEA in the germline V gene. The CDR3 loop spans 14 amino acids. The CDR3 is CSVSQGPGTDTQYF. The CDR3 nucleotides are TGCAGCGTCTCACAGGGGCCAGGCACAGATACGCAGTATTTT.

The chain uses TRBV30 and TRBJ2-3; 7 bases line up with TRBD2. The CDR3 sequence is 14 residues long. From germline, CDR1 is GTSNPN and CDR2 SVGIG (reference sequence). J was trimmed by 0 bases and V by 1 base; bases with no gene match: 1. CDR3 nucleotide sequence: TGTGCCTGGAGTGGACTAGCCAGCACAGATACGCAGTATTTT. As protein: CAWSGLASTDTQYF.

The chain couples TRBV19 to TRBJ2-3; 7 positions match TRBD1. This CDR3 is 15 amino acids long. With 3 bases clipped from V and 2 bases from J, the junction kept 5 bases outside the gene matches. The germline V gene has CDR1 LNHDA and CDR2 SQIVND (reference sequence). Here the CDR3 DNA reads TGTGCCAGTAGTATCCAGGGGGTACCCACAGATACGCAGTATTTT. As protein: CASSIQGVPTDTQYF.

This clone was counted a single time. The V gene is TRBV29-1, the J gene TRBJ1-4; tentative D call: TRBD1 (6 bases). Per germline, CDR1 SQVTM and CDR2 ANQGSEA. V was pared by 6 bases and J by 0 bases, with 11 bases between. CDR3 length: 14 amino acids. CDR3 amino acids: CSVHAGATNEKLFF. The CDR3 coding sequence is TGCAGCGTGCATGCAGGGGCAACTAATGAAAAACTGTTTTTT. Supplemented by reference TRBV29-1 and TRBJ1-4, the full variable domain reads SAVISQKPSRDICQRGTSLTIQCQVDSQVTMMFWYRQQPGQSLTLIATANQGSEATYESGFVIDKFPISRPNLTFSTLTVSNMSPEDSSIYLCSVHAGATNEKLFFGSGTQLSVL.

The count of this clone is one. V and J are TRBV4-1 and TRBJ2-1; 7 positions match TRBD2. Germline loops: CDR1 MGHRA, CDR2 YSYEKL. J lost 5 bases, V lost 4 bases, and 14 bases had no gene match. The CDR3 contains 17 residues. The CDR3 here is CASSPYTAGDRDNEQFF. DNA for the CDR3: TGCGCCAGCAGCCCATACACCGCGGGAGATCGGGACAATGAGCAGTTCTTC.

This clone was picked up a small number of times. This sequence joins TRBV30 and TRBJ2-5, with TRBD1 as a possible D gene (7 bases). Trimming left V 4 bases short and J 1 base short, with 16 bases between. Germline CDR1 reads GTSNPN; CDR2 reads SVGIG (reference sequence). CDR3 size: 15 residues. CDR3 bases: TGTGCCTGGACAGGCCAGGGGGGATTCCAAGAGACCCAGTACTTC. It encodes CAWTGQGGFQETQYF.

This chain connects TRBV30 to TRBJ1-3; D remains unclear. V was pared by 3 bases and J by 0 bases, with 12 bases between. CDR1 and CDR2 from the germline V gene are GTSNPN and SVGIG (reference sequence). This CDR3 is built from 15 residues. CDR3 DNA sequence: TGTGCCTGGAGGACTCACGGACTCTCTGGAAACACCATATATTTT. As protein: CAWRTHGLSGNTIYF.

This chain joins TRBV11-2 and TRBJ1-3, with D hard to call. The CDR3 has 15 residues. Germline V gene sequence: CDR1 SGHAT, CDR2 FQNNGV. The V end was cut by 3 bases, the J end by 0 bases, with 9 bases between. CDR3 sequence: CASSFTVVSGNTIYF. CDR3 DNA: TGTGCCAGCAGCTTCACTGTCGTCTCTGGAAACACCATATATTTT.

V and J are TRBV6-6 and TRBJ1-2; D is ambiguous. CDR3 length: 14 residues. Per the germline V gene, CDR1 is MNHNY and CDR2 is SVGAGI (reference sequence). Trimming took 2 bases from V and 7 from J, leaving 14 bases between them. This CDR3 is CASSYSGAEGGYTF. The CDR3 DNA sequence: TGTGCCAGCAGTTACAGTGGAGCTGAGGGTGGCTACACCTTC.

The chain combines TRBV4-1 with TRBJ2-5; 7 positions agree with TRBD1. CDR3 length: 14 residues. The J segment lost 4 bases and the V segment lost 4 bases, leaving 6 bases of the junction unmatched. Germline CDR1 and CDR2: MGHRA and YSYEKL. The CDR3 nucleotides are TGCGCCAGCAGCCGACAACAGGGGCCAGAGACCCAGTACTTC. Translated: CASSRQQGPETQYF.

V is TRBV6-1 and J is TRBJ2-7, with D possibly being TRBD1 (5 bases). Germline assignment: CDR1 MNHNS and CDR2 SASEGT. The CDR3 has 12 amino acids. The V and J ends lost 2 bases and 5 bases respectively, with 7 bases between them. DNA for the CDR3: TGTGCCAGCAGTGAACAGGGCGACGAGCAGTACTTC. It codes for CASSEQGDEQYF.

The chain carries TRBV27 and TRBJ1-1, with 7 bases fitting TRBD1. The germline V gene encodes CDR1 MNHEY and CDR2 SMNVEV (reference sequence). There are 14 residues in the CDR3. Germline trimming cut 6 bases from V and 5 bases from J; bases unmatched to any gene: 9. The CDR3 nucleotides are TGTGCCAGCAGCCAGGGGGACTCGAAGACTGAAGCTTTCTTT. Its translation: CASSQGDSKTEAFF.

The chain employs TRBV9 and TRBJ2-7, with 8 bases lining up with TRBD1. CDR3 length: 15 amino acids. Germline V gene sequence: CDR1 SGDLS, CDR2 YYNGEE. V shed 4 bases, J shed 2 bases, and the junction held 8 bases outside the gene matches. The CDR3: CASSSQTGEAYEQYF. In DNA form, the CDR3 reads TGTGCCAGCAGCTCACAGACAGGGGAAGCCTACGAGCAGTACTTC.

This chain links TRBV27 with TRBJ2-7; TRBD1 is a possible D gene (6 bases). V lost 0 bases and J 5 bases, leaving 14 bases between the germline ends. Germline values: CDR1 MNHEY, CDR2 SMNVEV (reference sequence). The CDR3 loop spans 15 amino acids. This chain's CDR3 is CASSLSKQGSHEQYF. Written as DNA, the CDR3 is TGTGCCAGCAGTTTATCGAAACAGGGTAGCCACGAGCAGTACTTC.

This chain uses TRBV6-6 with TRBJ1-2; D may be TRBD1 (5 bases). This CDR3 has 14 amino acids. Germline-derived CDR1 and CDR2 are MNHNY and SVGAGI (reference sequence). The V gene lost 2 bases and the J gene lost 6 bases, with 13 bases spanning the gap. The CDR3 nucleotides are TGTGCCAGCAGTTACCGGGGGTCAGGGAATGGCTACACCTTC. Translating it yields CASSYRGSGNGYTF.

In its sample, this clone was seen once. This rearrangement joins TRBV29-1 to TRBJ2-7; TRBD2 aligns across 7 bases. From germline, CDR1 is SQVTM and CDR2 ANQGSEA. The V gene end was trimmed by 7 bases and the J gene end by 3 bases; junction bases not matched to a gene: 15. This CDR3 is 15 amino acids long. The CDR3 region has the DNA TGCAGCGCCTTTATAAATCGGGCGGGGGACTACGAGCAGTACTTC. It is translated as CSAFINRAGDYEQYF.

This chain connects TRBV10-3 to TRBJ2-1, with TRBD1 identical over 11 bases. Per the germline V gene, CDR1 is ENHRY and CDR2 is SYGVKD. The CDR3 runs 15 residues. The V and J ends lost 4 bases and 8 bases, in that order; junction bases with no gene match: 7. CDR3 sequence: CAISAPGQGVDEQFF. As DNA, the CDR3 is TGTGCCATCAGTGCACCGGGACAGGGGGTAGATGAGCAGTTCTTC.